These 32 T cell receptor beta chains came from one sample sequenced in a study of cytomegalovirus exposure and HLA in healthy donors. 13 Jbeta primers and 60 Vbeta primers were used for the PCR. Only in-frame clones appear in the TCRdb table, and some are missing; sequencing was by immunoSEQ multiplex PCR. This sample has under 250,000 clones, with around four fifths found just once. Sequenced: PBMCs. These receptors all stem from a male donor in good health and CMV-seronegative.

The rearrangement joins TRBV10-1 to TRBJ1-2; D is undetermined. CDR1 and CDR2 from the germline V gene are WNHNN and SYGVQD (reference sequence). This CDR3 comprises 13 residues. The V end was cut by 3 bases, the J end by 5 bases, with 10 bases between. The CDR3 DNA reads TGCGCCAGCAGTGAAGGGAGGACGTATGGCTACACCTTC. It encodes CASSEGRTYGYTF.

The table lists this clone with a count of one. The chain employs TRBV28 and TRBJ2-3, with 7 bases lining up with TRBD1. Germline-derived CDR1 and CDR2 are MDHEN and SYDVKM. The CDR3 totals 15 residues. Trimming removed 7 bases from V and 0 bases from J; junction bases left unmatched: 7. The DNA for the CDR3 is TGTGCCAGCACGCCAGGGACAGCTAGCACAGATACGCAGTATTTT. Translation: CASTPGTASTDTQYF. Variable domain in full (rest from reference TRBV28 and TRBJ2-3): DVKVTQSSRYLVKRTGEKVFLECVQDMDHENMFWYRQDPGLGLRLIYFSYDVKMKEKGDIPEGYSVSREKKERFSLILESASTNQTSMYLCASTPGTASTDTQYFGPGTRLTVL.

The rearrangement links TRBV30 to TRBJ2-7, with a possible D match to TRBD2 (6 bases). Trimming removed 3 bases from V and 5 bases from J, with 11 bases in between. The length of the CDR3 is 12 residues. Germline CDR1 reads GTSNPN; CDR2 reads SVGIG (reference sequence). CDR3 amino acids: CAWSIGTHEQYF. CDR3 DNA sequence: TGTGCCTGGAGCATTGGGACTCACGAGCAGTACTTC.

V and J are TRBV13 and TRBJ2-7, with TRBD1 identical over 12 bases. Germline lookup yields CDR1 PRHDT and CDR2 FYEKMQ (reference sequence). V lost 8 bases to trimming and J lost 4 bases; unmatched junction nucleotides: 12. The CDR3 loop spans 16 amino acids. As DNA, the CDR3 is TGTGCCAGCGGACCCCTCGGGACAGGGGGCCAATACGAGCAGTACTTC. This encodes CASGPLGTGGQYEQYF.

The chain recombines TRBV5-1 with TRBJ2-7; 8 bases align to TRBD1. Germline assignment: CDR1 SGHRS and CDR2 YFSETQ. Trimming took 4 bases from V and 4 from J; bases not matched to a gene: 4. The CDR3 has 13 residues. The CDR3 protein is CASSLTGGYEQYF. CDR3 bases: TGCGCCAGCAGCCTAACAGGGGGATACGAGCAGTACTTC.

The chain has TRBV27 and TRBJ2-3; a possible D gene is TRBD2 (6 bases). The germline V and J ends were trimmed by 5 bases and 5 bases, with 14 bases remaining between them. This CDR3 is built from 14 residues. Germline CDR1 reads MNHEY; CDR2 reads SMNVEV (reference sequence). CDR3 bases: TGTGCCAGCAGTCCCAGGACTATGCGAGATACGCAGTATTTT. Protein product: CASSPRTMRDTQYF.

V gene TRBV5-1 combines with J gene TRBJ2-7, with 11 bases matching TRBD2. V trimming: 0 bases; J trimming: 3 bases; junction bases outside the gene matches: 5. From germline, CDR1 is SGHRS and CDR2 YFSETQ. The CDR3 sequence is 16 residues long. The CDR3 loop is CASSLASGRPNYEQYF. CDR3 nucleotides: TGCGCCAGCAGCTTGGCTAGCGGGAGGCCCAACTACGAGCAGTACTTC.

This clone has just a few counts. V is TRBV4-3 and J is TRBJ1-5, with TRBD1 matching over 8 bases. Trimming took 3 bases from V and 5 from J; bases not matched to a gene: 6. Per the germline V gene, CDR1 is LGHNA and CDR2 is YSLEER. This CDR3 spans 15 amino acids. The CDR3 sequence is CASSHQTGAYQPQHF. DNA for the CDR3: TGCGCCAGCAGCCACCAGACAGGGGCTTATCAGCCCCAGCATTTT.

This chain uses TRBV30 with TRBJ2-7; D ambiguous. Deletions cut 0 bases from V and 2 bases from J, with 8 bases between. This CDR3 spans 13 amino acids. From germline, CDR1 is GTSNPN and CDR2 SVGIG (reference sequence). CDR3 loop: CAWSVGGTYEQYF. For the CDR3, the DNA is TGTGCCTGGAGTGTAGGCGGTACCTACGAGCAGTACTTC.

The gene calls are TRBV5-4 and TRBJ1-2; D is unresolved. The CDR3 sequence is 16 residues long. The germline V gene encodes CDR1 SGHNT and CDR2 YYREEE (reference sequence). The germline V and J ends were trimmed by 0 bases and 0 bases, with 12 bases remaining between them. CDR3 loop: CASSLGHALTNYGYTF. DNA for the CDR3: TGTGCCAGCAGCTTGGGACATGCCCTCACTAACTATGGCTACACCTTC.

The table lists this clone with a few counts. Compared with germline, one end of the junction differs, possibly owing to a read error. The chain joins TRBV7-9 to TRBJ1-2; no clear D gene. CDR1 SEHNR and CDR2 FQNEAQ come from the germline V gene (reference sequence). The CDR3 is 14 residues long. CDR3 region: CSSSLENSRYGYTF. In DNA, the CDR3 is TGTTCCAGCAGCTTAGAGAACAGTCGGTATGGCTACACCTTC.

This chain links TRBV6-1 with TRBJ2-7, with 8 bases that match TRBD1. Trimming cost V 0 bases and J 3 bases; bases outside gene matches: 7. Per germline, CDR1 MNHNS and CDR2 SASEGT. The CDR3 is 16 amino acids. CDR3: CASSEALATGDYEQYF. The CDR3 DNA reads TGTGCCAGCAGTGAAGCGCTAGCGACAGGGGACTACGAGCAGTACTTC.

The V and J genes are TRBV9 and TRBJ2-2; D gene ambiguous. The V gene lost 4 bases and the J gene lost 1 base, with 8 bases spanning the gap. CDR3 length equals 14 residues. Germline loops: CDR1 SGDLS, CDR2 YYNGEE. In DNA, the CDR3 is TGTGCCAGCAGCTTTTCCGGGAACACCGGGGAGCTGTTTTTT. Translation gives CASSFSGNTGELFF.

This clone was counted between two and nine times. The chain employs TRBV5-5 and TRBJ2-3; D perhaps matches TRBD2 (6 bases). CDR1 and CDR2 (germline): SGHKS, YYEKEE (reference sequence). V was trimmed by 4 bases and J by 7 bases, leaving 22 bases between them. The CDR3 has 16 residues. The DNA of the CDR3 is TGTGCCAGCAGCCTCTTAGCGGAATCTCCTGTAAATACGCAGTATTTT. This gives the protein CASSLLAESPVNTQYF.

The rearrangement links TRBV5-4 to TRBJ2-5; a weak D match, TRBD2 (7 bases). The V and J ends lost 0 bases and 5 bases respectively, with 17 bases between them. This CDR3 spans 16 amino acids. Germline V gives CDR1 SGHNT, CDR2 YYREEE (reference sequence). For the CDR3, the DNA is TGTGCCAGCAGCTTGGCCGTTCGGGGGGCTGGGGAGACCCAGTACTTC. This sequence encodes CASSLAVRGAGETQYF.

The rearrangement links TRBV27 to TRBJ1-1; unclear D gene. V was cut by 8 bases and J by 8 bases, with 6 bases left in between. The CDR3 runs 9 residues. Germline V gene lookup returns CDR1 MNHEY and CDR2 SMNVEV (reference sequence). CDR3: CASEGEAFF. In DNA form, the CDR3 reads TGTGCCAGCGAGGGAGAAGCTTTCTTT.

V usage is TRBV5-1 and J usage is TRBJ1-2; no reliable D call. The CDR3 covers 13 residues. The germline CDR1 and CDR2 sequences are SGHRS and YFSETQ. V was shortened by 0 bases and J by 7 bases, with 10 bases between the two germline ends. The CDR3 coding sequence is TGCGCCAGCAGCTTGGCGGGTACGAGTGGCTACACCTTC. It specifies CASSLAGTSGYTF.

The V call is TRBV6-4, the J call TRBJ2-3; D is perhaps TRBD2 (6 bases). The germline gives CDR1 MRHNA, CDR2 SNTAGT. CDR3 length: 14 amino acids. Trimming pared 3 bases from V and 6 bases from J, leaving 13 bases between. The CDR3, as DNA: TGTGCCAGCAGTGAGCGCGGGGCGGGGGATACGCAGTATTTT. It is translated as CASSERGAGDTQYF.

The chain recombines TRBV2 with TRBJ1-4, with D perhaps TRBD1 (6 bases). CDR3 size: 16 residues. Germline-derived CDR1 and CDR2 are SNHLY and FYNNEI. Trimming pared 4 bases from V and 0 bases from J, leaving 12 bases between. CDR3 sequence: CASSATGFPTNEKLFF. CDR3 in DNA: TGTGCCAGCAGTGCGACAGGCTTCCCAACTAATGAAAAACTGTTTTTT.

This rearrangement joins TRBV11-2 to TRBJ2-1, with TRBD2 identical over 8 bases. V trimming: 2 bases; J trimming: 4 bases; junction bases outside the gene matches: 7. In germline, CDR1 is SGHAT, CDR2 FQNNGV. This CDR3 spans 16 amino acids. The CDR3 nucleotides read TGTGCCAGCAGCTTAAGTACTAGCGGAATTTACAATGAGCAGTTCTTC. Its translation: CASSLSTSGIYNEQFF.

The CDR3 spells CASSFGLAVYDEQFF. Here the CDR3 DNA reads TGTGCCAGCAGCTTTGGACTAGCGGTTTATGATGAGCAGTTCTTC. J is TRBJ2-1 and V is TRBV5-6; 10 nucleotides agree with TRBD2. CDR1 is SGHDT and CDR2 is YYEEEE in the germline V gene. CDR3 length: 15 amino acids. J was trimmed by 8 bases and V by 2 bases; bases with no gene match: 7.

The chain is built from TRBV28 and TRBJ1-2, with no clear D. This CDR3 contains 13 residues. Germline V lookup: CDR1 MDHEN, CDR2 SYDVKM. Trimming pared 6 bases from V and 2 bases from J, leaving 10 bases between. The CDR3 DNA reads TGTGCCAGCAGCAAACAAGCGAACTATGGCTACACCTTC. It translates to CASSKQANYGYTF.

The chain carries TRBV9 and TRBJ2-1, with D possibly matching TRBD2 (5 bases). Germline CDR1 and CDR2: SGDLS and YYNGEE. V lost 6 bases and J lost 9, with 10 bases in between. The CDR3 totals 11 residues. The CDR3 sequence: CASTSAGEQFF. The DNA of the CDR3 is TGTGCCAGCACCTCTGCGGGTGAGCAGTTCTTC. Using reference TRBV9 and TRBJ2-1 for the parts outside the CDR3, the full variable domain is DSGVTQTPKHLITATGQRVTLRCSPRSGDLSVYWYQQSLDQGLQFLIQYYNGEERAKGNILERFSAQQFPDLHSELNLSSLELGDSALYFCASTSAGEQFFGPGTRLTVL.

The CDR3: CASSGHLEGTEAFF. In nucleotides, the CDR3 is TGTGCCAGCAGCGGACACCTAGAAGGGACTGAAGCTTTCTTT. V and J are TRBV2 and TRBJ1-1; possibly TRBD1 for D (5 bases). Trimming pared 6 bases from V and 5 bases from J, leaving 16 bases between. The CDR3 is made up of 14 amino acids. Germline-derived CDR1 and CDR2 are SNHLY and FYNNEI.

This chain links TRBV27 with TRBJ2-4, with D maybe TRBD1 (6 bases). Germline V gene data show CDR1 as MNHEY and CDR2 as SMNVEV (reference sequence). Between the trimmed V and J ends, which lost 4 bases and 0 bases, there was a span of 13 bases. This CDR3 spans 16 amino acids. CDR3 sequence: CASSYRQALAKNIQYF. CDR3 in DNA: TGTGCCAGCAGTTATAGACAGGCTTTAGCCAAAAACATTCAGTACTTC.

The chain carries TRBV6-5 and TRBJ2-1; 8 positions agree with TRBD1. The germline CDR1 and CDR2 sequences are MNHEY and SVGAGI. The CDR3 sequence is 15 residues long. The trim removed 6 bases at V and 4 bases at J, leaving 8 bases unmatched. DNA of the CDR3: TGTGCCAGCAGAACCGGGACAGGATGGTACAATGAGCAGTTCTTC. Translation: CASRTGTGWYNEQFF.

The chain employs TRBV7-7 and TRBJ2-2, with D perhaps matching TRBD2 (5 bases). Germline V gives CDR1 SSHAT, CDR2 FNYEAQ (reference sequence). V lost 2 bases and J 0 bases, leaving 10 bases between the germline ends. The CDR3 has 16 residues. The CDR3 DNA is TGTGCCAGCAGCTTATCACTAGACGCGAACACCGGGGAGCTGTTTTTT. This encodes CASSLSLDANTGELFF.

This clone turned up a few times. CDR3 nucleotides: TGTGCCACCAGCAGAGCTTTTAACACTGAAGCTTTCTTT. Encoded protein: CATSRAFNTEAFF. This chain links TRBV15 with TRBJ1-1; no firm D call. The CDR3 extends over 13 amino acids. Trimming cost V 1 base and J 2 bases, with 5 bases left between them. Germline V lookup: CDR1 LNHNV, CDR2 YYDKDF (reference sequence). Full variable domain (outside the CDR3, taken from reference TRBV15 and TRBJ1-1): DAMVIQNPRYQVTQFGKPVTLSCSQTLNHNVMYWYQQKSSQAPKLLFHYYDKDFNNEADTPDNFQSRRPNTSFCFLDIRSPGLGDTAMYLCATSRAFNTEAFFGQGTRLTVV.

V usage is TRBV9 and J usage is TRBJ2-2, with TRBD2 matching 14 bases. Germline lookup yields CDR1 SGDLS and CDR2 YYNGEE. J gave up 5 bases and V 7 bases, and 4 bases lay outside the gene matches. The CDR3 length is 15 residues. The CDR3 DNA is TGTGCCAGCGGGACTAGCGGGAGAGGGACCGGGGAGCTGTTTTTT. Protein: CASGTSGRGTGELFF.

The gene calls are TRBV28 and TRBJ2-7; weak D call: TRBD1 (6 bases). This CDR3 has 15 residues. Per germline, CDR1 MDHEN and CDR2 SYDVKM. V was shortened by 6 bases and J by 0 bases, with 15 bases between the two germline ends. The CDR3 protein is CASSNDRSTSYEQYF. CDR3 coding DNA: TGTGCCAGCAGCAATGACAGGAGCACCTCCTACGAGCAGTACTTC.

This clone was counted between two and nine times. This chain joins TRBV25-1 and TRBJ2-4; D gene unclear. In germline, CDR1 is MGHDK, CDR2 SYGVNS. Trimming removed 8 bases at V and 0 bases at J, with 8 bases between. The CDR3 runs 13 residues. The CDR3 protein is CASEDLAKNIQYF. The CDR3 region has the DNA TGTGCCAGCGAAGACTTAGCCAAAAACATTCAGTACTTC.

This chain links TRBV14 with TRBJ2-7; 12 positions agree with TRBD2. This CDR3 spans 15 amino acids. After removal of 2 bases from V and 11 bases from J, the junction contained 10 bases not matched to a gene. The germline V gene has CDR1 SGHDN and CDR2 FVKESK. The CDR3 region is CASSQRTSGTPIKYF. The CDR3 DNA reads TGTGCCAGCAGCCAAAGGACTAGCGGGACACCAATCAAGTACTTC.